This T cell receptor beta chain was sequenced in a study of blood T cell repertoires in COVID-19. Study-wide background: Both acute and convalescent COVID-19 samples were obtained from the United States, Italy and Spain. In each case, the material was cDNA or gDNA derived from T cells, B-cell-depleted T cells, or PBMCs.

The ends lost 2 bases at V and 5 bases at J; junction bases unmatched: 6. Germline CDR1 and CDR2: GTSNPN and SVGIG (reference sequence). The CDR3 runs to 15 residues. The authors' processing: How many nucleated cells were present was estimated from reference gene primer amplification. The table came from immunoSEQ multiplex PCR; TCRdb's copy has only in-frame clones and leaves some out. That table is the source of V, J and clone size, and D and trimming were worked out from the DNA. The repertoire holds roughly 190,000 clones, with about 75% as singletons. The TCR sequence derives from a woman aged 50 to 65 with active or convalescent COVID-19. The chain carries TRBV30 and TRBJ1-1; TRBD1 matches 12 bases. The source material was peripheral blood. The CDR3: CAWSRRDRGRTEAFF. The DNA for the CDR3 is TGTGCCTGGAGTAGGCGGGACAGGGGGCGGACTGAAGCTTTCTTT.